One and the same sample provided the 32 T cell receptor beta chains below, sequenced in a study of T cells after posttransplantation cyclophosphamide. Sequencing was performed with immunoSEQ multiplex PCR; in TCRdb, only in-frame clones are kept and a portion is missing. The table lists approximately 52,000 clones, 85% to 90% of them singletons. The sample comprised PBMCs. These receptors were obtained from a man aged 25 to 45 with a blood cancer, CMV-positive, and with a related stem cell donor.

The chain recombines TRBV9 with TRBJ2-7; D ambiguous. CDR1 is SGDLS, CDR2 YYNGEE, per germline. The CDR3 covers 16 residues. Deletions cut 4 bases from V and 0 bases from J, with 17 bases between. The CDR3 bases are TGTGCCAGCAGCCCCAGTGGCAATTTTATCTCCTACGAGCAGTACTTC. Encoded protein: CASSPSGNFISYEQYF.

This chain links TRBV28 with TRBJ2-3; the D gene is possibly TRBD2 (6 bases). The V gene lost 3 bases and the J gene lost 1 base, with 17 bases spanning the gap. The germline CDR1 and CDR2 sequences are MDHEN and SYDVKM. The CDR3 contains 17 residues. The CDR3 sequence is CASSFGRSGVGTDTQYF. The CDR3, as DNA: TGTGCCAGCAGTTTTGGCCGTAGCGGAGTCGGCACAGATACGCAGTATTTT.

The chain has TRBV5-1 and TRBJ2-5; D might be TRBD1 (6 bases). Deletions cut 6 bases from V and 3 bases from J, with 15 bases between. CDR1 and CDR2 (germline): SGHRS, YFSETQ. The CDR3 extends over 14 amino acids. CDR3 in amino acids: CASTLDSTKETQYF. CDR3 DNA: TGCGCCAGCACTTTGGACAGTACTAAAGAGACCCAGTACTTC.

This clone is a singleton in its sample. The chain links TRBV6-1 to TRBJ2-2; 10 bases agree with TRBD1. Trimming at V came to 4 bases and at J to 5 bases, leaving 4 bases not matched to a gene. Germline loops: CDR1 MNHNS, CDR2 SASEGT. The CDR3 has 15 amino acids. For the CDR3, the DNA is TGTGCCAGCAGTGTAGACAGGGGGCGTACCGGGGAGCTGTTTTTT. Translated: CASSVDRGRTGELFF.

The chain is built from TRBV14 and TRBJ2-5; possibly TRBD1 for D (6 bases). This CDR3 has 16 amino acids. Germline CDR1 reads SGHDN; CDR2 reads FVKESK. V was clipped by 3 bases and J by 1 base, with 15 bases between them. The CDR3 region has the DNA TGTGCCAGCAGCCATCTACAGGGAGTGGGCCAAGAGACCCAGTACTTC. It codes for CASSHLQGVGQETQYF. The complete variable domain, with remaining parts taken from reference TRBV14 and TRBJ2-5, reads EAGVTQFPSHSVIEKGQTVTLRCDPISGHDNLYWYRRVMGKEIKFLLHFVKESKQDESGMPNNRFLAERTGGTYSTLKVQPAELEDSGVYFCASSHLQGVGQETQYFGPGTRLLVL.

On this clone itself: A read error is the likely source, as a far larger clone sits one nucleotide away. This specimen includes other DNA sequences encoding the same CDR3. The rearrangement links TRBV1 to TRBJ1-1; TRBD1 is the table's D call, not checked against the DNA. TRBV1 is designated a pseudogene. The CDR3 is made up of 16 amino acids. The CDR3 spells CTSSHLQDREGTEAFF. Written as DNA, the CDR3 is TGCACCAGCAGCCACCTCCAGGACAGGGAGGGCACCGAAGCTTTCTTT.

The chain uses TRBV5-1 and TRBJ2-5, with D perhaps TRBD1 (6 bases). The germline gives CDR1 SGHRS, CDR2 YFSETQ. This CDR3 has 13 amino acids. The V gene lost 2 bases and the J gene lost 3 bases, with 8 bases spanning the gap. CDR3 residues: CASSFTGKETQYF. In DNA form, the CDR3 reads TGCGCCAGCAGCTTTACAGGGAAAGAGACCCAGTACTTC.

The rearrangement uses TRBV11-3 and TRBJ2-2; perhaps TRBD2 as D (6 bases). Per the germline V gene, CDR1 is SGHNT and CDR2 is YENEEA. Trimming removed 0 bases at V and 7 bases at J, with 6 bases between. The CDR3 runs 13 residues. For the CDR3, the DNA is TGTGCCAGCAGCTTAGAGGGAGGCGGGGAGCTGTTTTTT. It codes for CASSLEGGGELFF.

The chain is built from TRBV21-1 and TRBJ1-4. TRBV21-1 is given as a pseudogene. The CDR3 runs 15 residues. The CDR3 coding sequence is TGTGCCAGCAGCAAAGAAGCGGCCCATAATGAAAAACTGTTTTTT. Amino acid sequence: CASSKEAAHNEKLFF.

The chain combines TRBV7-6 with TRBJ2-1; 10 bases fit TRBD2. This CDR3 spans 17 amino acids. With 1 base clipped from V and 6 bases from J, the junction kept 9 bases outside the gene matches. CDR1 and CDR2 from the germline V gene are SGHVS and FNYEAQ. The CDR3: CASSLGGAGTSVNEQFF. CDR3 bases: TGTGCCAGCAGCTTAGGGGGGGCGGGGACTAGCGTCAATGAGCAGTTCTTC.

The chain has TRBV19 and TRBJ1-2, with 9 bases identical to TRBD1. V gave up 5 bases and J gave up 4 bases; unmatched junction bases: 5. The CDR3 length is 14 residues. CDR1 and CDR2 (germline): LNHDA, SQIVND (reference sequence). The DNA for the CDR3 is TGTGCCAGTAGTCAGGACAGGGGAGGCTATGGCTACACCTTC. It encodes CASSQDRGGYGYTF. The full variable domain, completed using reference TRBV19 and TRBJ1-2, is DGGITQSPKYLFRKEGQNVTLSCEQNLNHDAMYWYRQDPGQGLRLIYYSQIVNDFQKGDIAEGYSVSREKKESFPLTVTSAQKNPTAFYLCASSQDRGGYGYTFGSGTRLTVV.

V usage is TRBV6-6 and J usage is TRBJ1-2; perhaps TRBD1 as D (6 bases). Per germline, CDR1 MNHNY and CDR2 SVGAGI (reference sequence). The CDR3 extends over 14 amino acids. The ends were cut back, 0 bases at V and 7 bases at J, with 12 bases in the middle. CDR3 in amino acids: CASSYSQGGSGYTF. The CDR3 DNA is TGTGCCAGCAGTTACTCACAGGGCGGGAGTGGCTACACCTTC.

This chain connects TRBV7-9 to TRBJ2-7, with TRBD1 identical over 9 bases. The CDR3 has 14 amino acids. Looked up from germline, CDR1 is SEHNR and CDR2 is FQNEAQ (reference sequence). The V segment lost 5 bases and the J segment 3 bases; nucleotides outside the gene matches: 5. Here the CDR3 reads CASSVRDRVYEQYF. CDR3 sequence (DNA): TGTGCCAGCAGCGTCCGGGACAGGGTCTACGAGCAGTACTTC.

Written as DNA, the CDR3 is TGTGCCAGCAGTGAAGCCCCGGGGGGCGCCACAGATACGCAGTATTTT. Its translation: CASSEAPGGATDTQYF. The V and J genes are TRBV2 and TRBJ2-3; possibly TRBD2 for D (7 bases). This CDR3 spans 16 amino acids. Trimming shortened V by 0 bases and J by 2 bases, and 12 bases separated the two germline ends. Germline V gene sequence: CDR1 SNHLY, CDR2 FYNNEI.

The chain couples TRBV18 to TRBJ2-7; TRBD1 agrees at 9 bases. This CDR3 region has 18 residues. With V trimmed by 7 bases and J by 4 bases, 20 bases remained unmatched. Germline V gene lookup returns CDR1 KGHSH and CDR2 LQKENI. The CDR3 nucleotides are TGTGCCAGCTTCCGGACAGGGGTGGTGGGTAGGCCAATTTACGAGCAGTACTTC. Its translation: CASFRTGVVGRPIYEQYF.

Turning to this clone: Other nucleotide sequences from this sample produce the same CDR3. This rearrangement joins TRBV6-5 to TRBJ2-2, with D unclear. Looked up from germline, CDR1 is MNHEY and CDR2 is SVGAGI. Trimming took 3 bases from V and 5 from J, leaving 7 bases between them. The CDR3 covers 13 residues. The CDR3 region has the DNA TGTGCCAGCAGTTATACGAGGACCGGGGAGCTGTTTTTT. Its protein product is CASSYTRTGELFF.

V and J are TRBV18 and TRBJ2-2; possible D gene TRBD2, 5 bases. The CDR3 runs to 12 residues. Trimming removed 5 bases from V and 7 bases from J, with 8 bases in between. Germline CDR1 and CDR2: KGHSH and LQKENI. CDR3 region: CASSARGGELFF. In DNA, the CDR3 is TGTGCCAGCTCAGCTCGGGGCGGGGAGCTGTTTTTT.

The gene calls are TRBV5-1 and TRBJ2-1, with TRBD2 as a possible D gene (5 bases). Germline V gene data show CDR1 as SGHRS and CDR2 as YFSETQ. CDR3 length equals 14 residues. The V end lost 4 bases, the J end lost 6 bases, and 14 bases lay between the germline ends. This CDR3 reads CASSVQTGFNEQFF. As DNA, the CDR3 is TGCGCCAGCAGCGTACAAACGGGGTTCAATGAGCAGTTCTTC.

The gene calls are TRBV5-4 and TRBJ2-1; 7 bases match TRBD1. Per the germline V gene, CDR1 is SGHNT and CDR2 is YYREEE (reference sequence). Trimming took 6 bases from V and 3 from J; bases not matched to a gene: 6. The CDR3 is 14 amino acids. The DNA of the CDR3 is TGTGCCAGCATCGGGACAGATCACTACAATGAGCAGTTCTTC. Amino acids: CASIGTDHYNEQFF.

A single count supports this clone. V and J are TRBV6-1 and TRBJ2-7; 12 nucleotides match TRBD2. Germline trimming cut 5 bases from V and 3 bases from J; bases unmatched to any gene: 2. This CDR3 comprises 14 residues. Germline CDR1 reads MNHNS; CDR2 reads SASEGT. The CDR3 sequence: CASSRLAGVYEQYF. The CDR3 DNA follows: TGTGCCAGCAGTAGACTAGCGGGAGTCTACGAGCAGTACTTC.

The V and J genes are TRBV5-1 and TRBJ2-5; 7 nucleotides align to TRBD2. This CDR3 comprises 14 residues. J lost 2 bases, V lost 2 bases, and 3 bases had no gene match. Germline V CDR1 and CDR2: SGHRS, YFSETQ. CDR3 nucleotides: TGCGCCAGCAGCTTTCTAGCGGTGCAAGAGACCCAGTACTTC. This translates into CASSFLAVQETQYF.

This clone has just one count. The chain uses TRBV2 and TRBJ2-7; TRBD2 matches 10 bases. The CDR3 is 14 amino acids. V was clipped by 6 bases and J by 1 base; unmatched bases: 3. CDR1 and CDR2 from the germline V gene are SNHLY and FYNNEI. The CDR3 nucleotides are TGTGCCAGCAGGACTAGCGGGTATTCCTACGAGCAGTACTTC. Translating gives CASRTSGYSYEQYF.

V is TRBV30 and J is TRBJ1-5; TRBD1 might be the D (5 bases). Trimming stripped 2 bases from V and 9 bases from J, with 8 bases between. This CDR3 region has 11 residues. Germline V lookup: CDR1 GTSNPN, CDR2 SVGIG (reference sequence). The CDR3 loop reads CAWSHGGPQHF. The CDR3 coding sequence is TGTGCCTGGAGTCACGGGGGGCCCCAGCATTTT. Full variable domain (remainder filled in from reference TRBV30 and TRBJ1-5): SQTIHQWPATLVQPVGSPLSLECTVEGTSNPNLYWYRQAAGRGLQLLFYSVGIGQISSEVPQNLSASRPQDRQFILSSKKLLLSDSGFYLCAWSHGGPQHFGDGTRLSIL.

The chain uses TRBV15 and TRBJ2-3; 7 bases align to TRBD2. Germline CDR1 reads LNHNV; CDR2 reads YYDKDF (reference sequence). This CDR3 spans 14 amino acids. V lost 8 bases, J lost 6 bases, and 11 bases stayed unmatched. The CDR3, as DNA: TGTGCCACCCGGACGGCGGGGGAGGGGGATACGCAGTATTTT. Protein: CATRTAGEGDTQYF.

The chain couples TRBV28 to TRBJ2-1; D gene ambiguous. CDR3 size: 12 residues. Looked up from germline, CDR1 is MDHEN and CDR2 is SYDVKM. The germline V and J ends were trimmed by 3 bases and 10 bases, with 10 bases remaining between them. CDR3 in amino acids: CASSLLRREQFF. Written as DNA, the CDR3 is TGTGCCAGCAGTTTGCTCCGTCGGGAGCAGTTCTTC.

The V call is TRBV30, the J call TRBJ1-6, with no clear D. Germline V gene lookup returns CDR1 GTSNPN and CDR2 SVGIG (reference sequence). CDR3 length: 15 amino acids. The ends were cut back, 5 bases at V and 9 bases at J, with 20 bases in the middle. DNA of the CDR3: TGTGCCTGGCAAAGGGCAGCCGGAGGAAGTTCACCCCTCCACTTT. Translating gives CAWQRAAGGSSPLHF.

The chain links TRBV30 to TRBJ2-3; 7 positions agree with TRBD2. V shed 4 bases and J 3 bases; nucleotides not matched to a gene: 4. This CDR3 comprises 13 residues. Looked up from germline, CDR1 is GTSNPN and CDR2 is SVGIG (reference sequence). The CDR3 sequence is CAWTRGSTDTQYF. CDR3 in DNA: TGTGCCTGGACTCGCGGGAGTACAGATACGCAGTATTTT.

V and J are TRBV6-5 and TRBJ2-1; 12 bases line up with TRBD2. This CDR3 has 15 residues. Germline V CDR1 and CDR2: MNHEY, SVGAGI. The J segment lost 4 bases and the V segment lost 7 bases, leaving 5 bases of the junction unmatched. The CDR3 sequence is CASTPGLAGYNEQFF. CDR3 sequence (DNA): TGTGCCAGCACCCCTGGACTAGCGGGGTACAATGAGCAGTTCTTC.

The chain employs TRBV4-2 and TRBJ1-5; D is undetermined. CDR1 is LGHNA and CDR2 is YNFKEQ in the germline V gene. The CDR3 sequence is 16 residues long. V was cut by 0 bases and J by 1 base, with 10 bases left in between. The CDR3 sequence is CASSQDPGGSNQPQHF. CDR3 DNA: TGTGCCAGCAGCCAAGATCCGGGCGGGAGCAATCAGCCCCAGCATTTT.

The chain couples TRBV4-2 to TRBJ2-1, with TRBD2 matching 8 bases. Losses at the gene ends were 4 bases for V and 4 bases for J; bases not matched to a gene: 15. The CDR3 extends over 18 amino acids. CDR1 and CDR2 (germline): LGHNA, YNFKEQ. CDR3 residues: CASSLRGGETILYNEQFF. In DNA form, the CDR3 reads TGTGCCAGCAGCCTCCGGGGGGGTGAGACTATACTATACAATGAGCAGTTCTTC.

V is TRBV30 and J is TRBJ2-1; 7 bases are shared with TRBD2. Per germline, CDR1 GTSNPN and CDR2 SVGIG (reference sequence). The CDR3 covers 15 residues. J lost 5 bases, V lost 0 bases, and 7 bases had no gene match. The CDR3 coding sequence is TGTGCCTGGAGTGTATTCCAGCGGGGTCACAATGAGCAGTTCTTC. It yields the protein CAWSVFQRGHNEQFF.

The chain carries TRBV9 and TRBJ2-2; 9 bases agree with TRBD2. V shed 3 bases and J 4 bases; nucleotides not matched to a gene: 16. Germline lookup yields CDR1 SGDLS and CDR2 YYNGEE. This CDR3 spans 19 amino acids. CDR3 region: CASSANQGSGRTFTGELFF. The CDR3 region has the DNA TGTGCCAGCAGCGCTAATCAGGGGAGCGGGAGGACCTTCACCGGGGAGCTGTTTTTT.